The clone carrying this TCR beta chain was seen only a few times. Its target is not known. CDR1 and CDR2 from the germline V gene are LNHDA and SQIVND (reference sequence). This CDR3 spans 15 amino acids. Trimming at V came to 5 bases and at J to 5 bases, leaving 10 bases not matched to a gene. The entry originates in a study of identical twins. TCRdb independently ran MiXCR on the 5' RACE reads; one entry per CDR3 protein. The table has 460,000 or so distinct CDR3 sequences, 11% to 15% seen once. Study findings and constraints: Cord blood beta clonotypes that were abundant carried fewer insertions, and memory repertoires showed no such trend.

This sample also belongs to another study, concerning yellow fever vaccine responses in identical twins.

The V and J genes are TRBV19 and TRBJ2-3, with TRBD1 matching 7 bases. Sequenced input: CD4+ T cells sorted from blood. The clonotype comes from a woman aged 18-29 years in good health. The CDR3 sequence: CASSQPGQRLDTQYF. CDR3 in DNA: TGTGCCAGTAGTCAGCCGGGACAGAGGTTAGATACGCAGTATTTT. The variable domain in full, with the rest retrieved from reference TRBV19 and TRBJ2-3, is DGGITQSPKYLFRKEGQNVTLSCEQNLNHDAMYWYRQDPGQGLRLIYYSQIVNDFQKGDIAEGYSVSREKKESFPLTVTSAQKNPTAFYLCASSQPGQRLDTQYFGPGTRLTVL.